The 16 T cell receptor beta chains listed next were all sequenced from one sample in a study of OX40 agonist ivuxolimab in advanced cancers. Sequencing was performed with immunoSEQ multiplex PCR; in TCRdb, only in-frame clones are kept and a portion is missing. Among about 36,000 clones listed, under 85% were seen once. The sequences come from CD4+ or CD8+ T cells sorted from blood, collected in a trial of the OX40 agonist ivuxolimab. The source is an adult with an advanced solid tumor such as melanoma, head and neck, liver or kidney cancer.

This clone was picked up a small number of times. V is TRBV6-4 and J is TRBJ2-1; the D is unclear. V was cut by 2 bases and J by 14 bases, with 1 base left in between. From germline, CDR1 is MRHNA and CDR2 SNTAGT. The CDR3 extends over 8 amino acids. The CDR3 is CASSDKFF. In nucleotides, the CDR3 is TGTGCCAGCAGTGACAAGTTCTTC.

This CDR3 reads CSVVVNSNTEAFF. The CDR3, as DNA: TGCAGCGTTGTGGTTAACTCGAACACTGAAGCTTTCTTT. The genes are TRBV29-1 and TRBJ1-1; D uncertain. This CDR3 has 13 residues. V lost 4 bases and J lost 1, with 10 bases in between. Per the germline V gene, CDR1 is SQVTM and CDR2 is ANQGSEA.

V gene TRBV6-1 combines with J gene TRBJ2-7; D possibly corresponds to TRBD1 (6 bases). The germline CDR1 and CDR2 sequences are MNHNS and SASEGT. This CDR3 has 14 residues. The V and J ends lost 6 bases and 3 bases respectively, with 15 bases between them. The CDR3: CASRPTGTNYEQYF. The CDR3 region has the DNA TGTGCCAGCAGACCCACCGGGACAAACTACGAGCAGTACTTC.

This sequence joins TRBV2 and TRBJ2-7, with a weak D call TRBD1 (5 bases). The CDR3 has 15 amino acids. The V gene's germline CDR1 is SNHLY and CDR2 FYNNEI. V gave up 5 bases and J gave up 3 bases, with 17 bases separating them. The CDR3 DNA is TGTGCCAGCAGTCCAGGGTTTTCCCGACACTACGAGCAGTACTTC. As protein: CASSPGFSRHYEQYF.

The chain carries TRBV11-2 and TRBJ1-5, with 9 positions matching TRBD1. Per the germline V gene, CDR1 is SGHAT and CDR2 is FQNNGV. CDR3 length: 16 amino acids. Trimming removed 5 bases from V and 1 base from J; junction bases left unmatched: 6. CDR3 sequence (DNA): TGTGCCAGCAGCCAAGGGACAGGGAGGAGCAATCAGCCCCAGCATTTT. Its translation is CASSQGTGRSNQPQHF.

V is TRBV5-1 and J is TRBJ2-2; 8 bases agree with TRBD1. The CDR3 is 15 amino acids. J gave up 6 bases and V 1 base, and 5 bases lay outside the gene matches. Germline CDR1 SGHRS, CDR2 YFSETQ. The CDR3 loop is CASSLSTGEAGELFF. CDR3 bases: TGCGCCAGCAGCTTGTCGACAGGGGAGGCCGGGGAGCTGTTTTTT.

The V and J genes are TRBV4-2 and TRBJ1-5; tentative D call: TRBD1 (6 bases). CDR1 is LGHNA, CDR2 YNFKEQ, per germline. Trimming pared 6 bases from V and 0 bases from J, leaving 12 bases between. This CDR3 spans 15 amino acids. CDR3 in DNA: TGTGCCAGCAGTATACAGGGTTATAGCAATCAGCCCCAGCATTTT. It encodes CASSIQGYSNQPQHF.

The rearrangement uses TRBV30 and TRBJ2-7; possibly TRBD1 for D (5 bases). The V and J ends lost 4 bases and 5 bases respectively, with 24 bases between them. This CDR3 region has 16 residues. Germline V gene lookup returns CDR1 GTSNPN and CDR2 SVGIG (reference sequence). CDR3 sequence: CAWTATLGHPRDEQYF. In nucleotides, the CDR3 is TGTGCCTGGACCGCAACGCTCGGACACCCAAGGGACGAGCAGTACTTC. Combining the CDR3 with reference TRBV30 and TRBJ2-7 gives the whole variable domain SQTIHQWPATLVQPVGSPLSLECTVEGTSNPNLYWYRQAAGRGLQLLFYSVGIGQISSEVPQNLSASRPQDRQFILSSKKLLLSDSGFYLCAWTATLGHPRDEQYFGPGTRLTVT.

The chain couples TRBV6-6 to TRBJ1-2; no clear D. The V end lost 0 bases, the J end lost 6 bases, and 8 bases lay between the germline ends. The V gene's germline CDR1 is MNHNY and CDR2 SVGAGI (reference sequence). The CDR3 sequence is 13 residues long. CDR3 DNA: TGTGCCAGCAGTTACTCGAAGACACATGGCTACACCTTC. Its translation is CASSYSKTHGYTF.

J is TRBJ2-3 and V is TRBV6-1; the match to TRBD2 covers 8 bases. There are 15 residues in the CDR3. V shed 3 bases, J shed 2 bases, and the junction held 4 bases outside the gene matches. The germline V gene has CDR1 MNHNS and CDR2 SASEGT. The CDR3 DNA reads TGTGCCAGCAGTGATAGGCGGGGGGTCACAGATACGCAGTATTTT. Residues: CASSDRRGVTDTQYF.

This chain joins TRBV18 and TRBJ2-5, with D unresolved. CDR1 is KGHSH, CDR2 LQKENI, per germline. The CDR3 sequence is 13 residues long. V lost 2 bases to trimming and J lost 7 bases, with 11 bases between them. Here the CDR3 DNA reads TGTGCCAGCTCACCAAGTTCTCTAGGGACCCAGTACTTC. It codes for CASSPSSLGTQYF.

Here the CDR3 reads CASRPPGGLKLFF. DNA of the CDR3: TGTGCCAGTAGGCCCCCCGGAGGATTAAAACTGTTTTTT. The chain combines TRBV19 with TRBJ1-4; the D is unclear. Germline V CDR1 and CDR2: LNHDA, SQIVND (reference sequence). The length of the CDR3 is 13 residues. Trimming took off 6 bases at V and 10 bases at J, with 15 bases between the two ends.

The J gene is TRBJ2-2, the V gene TRBV9; TRBD2 agrees at 8 bases. Losses at the gene ends were 0 bases for V and 0 bases for J; bases not matched to a gene: 4. From germline, CDR1 is SGDLS and CDR2 YYNGEE. This CDR3 has 17 residues. CDR3 residues: CASSVVPAGANTGELFF. The CDR3 region has the DNA TGTGCCAGCAGCGTAGTTCCAGCGGGGGCGAACACCGGGGAGCTGTTTTTT.

This chain uses TRBV19 with TRBJ1-5; weak D call: TRBD1 (5 bases). V was trimmed by 2 bases and J by 1 base, leaving 9 bases between them. This CDR3 contains 15 residues. Looked up from germline, CDR1 is LNHDA and CDR2 is SQIVND (reference sequence). This CDR3 is CASSIMGVSNQPQHF. The CDR3, as DNA: TGTGCCAGTAGTATAATGGGGGTAAGCAATCAGCCCCAGCATTTT.

The V call is TRBV7-6, the J call TRBJ2-5; D gene ambiguous. CDR3 size: 19 residues. Trimming removed 4 bases at V and 1 base at J, with 25 bases between. From germline, CDR1 is SGHVS and CDR2 FNYEAQ. The CDR3 reads CASSSRAAGPSRAQETQYF. CDR3 nucleotides: TGTGCCAGCAGCTCAAGGGCGGCCGGTCCTTCACGTGCCCAAGAGACCCAGTACTTC.

The J gene is TRBJ2-1, the V gene TRBV7-9; 8 nucleotides agree with TRBD2. The germline gives CDR1 SEHNR, CDR2 FQNEAQ (reference sequence). This CDR3 region has 16 residues. Trimming took 5 bases from V and 7 from J; bases not matched to a gene: 13. The CDR3 here is CASSPVAGPSGNEQFF. The CDR3 bases are TGTGCCAGCAGCCCCGTAGCGGGGCCCTCCGGTAATGAGCAGTTCTTC.